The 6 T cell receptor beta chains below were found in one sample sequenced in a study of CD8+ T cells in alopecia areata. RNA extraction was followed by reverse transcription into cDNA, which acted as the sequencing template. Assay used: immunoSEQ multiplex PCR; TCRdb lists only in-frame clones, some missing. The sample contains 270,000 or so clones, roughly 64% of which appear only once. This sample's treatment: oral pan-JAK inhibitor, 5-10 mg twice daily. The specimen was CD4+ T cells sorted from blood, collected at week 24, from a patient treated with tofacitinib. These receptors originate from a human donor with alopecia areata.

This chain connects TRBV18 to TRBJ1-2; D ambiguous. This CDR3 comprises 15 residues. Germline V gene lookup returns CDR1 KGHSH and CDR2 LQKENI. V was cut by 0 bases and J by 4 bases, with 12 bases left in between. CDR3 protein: CASSPPDGRVYGYTF. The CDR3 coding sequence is TGTGCCAGCTCACCACCGGACGGCAGAGTCTATGGCTACACCTTC. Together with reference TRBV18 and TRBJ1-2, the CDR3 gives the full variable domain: NAGVMQNPRHLVRRRGQEARLRCSPMKGHSHVYWYRQLPEEGLKFMVYLQKENIIDESGMPKERFSAEFPKEGPSILRIQQVVRGDSAAYFCASSPPDGRVYGYTFGSGTRLTVV.

The CDR3 reads CASSLTTSEHEQYF. The CDR3 bases are TGCGCCAGCAGCTTAACGACTAGTGAACACGAGCAGTACTTC. The J gene is TRBJ2-7, the V gene TRBV5-1, with D possibly TRBD2 on 6 matching bases. Germline CDR1 reads SGHRS; CDR2 reads YFSETQ. The CDR3 spans 14 residues. V lost 2 bases and J lost 5, with 14 bases in between. Variable domain in full (rest from reference TRBV5-1 and TRBJ2-7): KAGVTQTPRYLIKTRGQQVTLSCSPISGHRSVSWYQQTPGQGLQFLFEYFSETQRNKGNFPGRFSGRQFSNSRSEMNVSTLELGDSALYLCASSLTTSEHEQYFGPGTRLTVT.

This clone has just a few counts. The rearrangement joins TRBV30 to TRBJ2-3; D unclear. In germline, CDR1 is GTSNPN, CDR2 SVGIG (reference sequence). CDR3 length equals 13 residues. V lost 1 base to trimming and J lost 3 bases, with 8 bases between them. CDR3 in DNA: TGTGCCTGGAGTGCCCTGAGTACAGATACGCAGTATTTT. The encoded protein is CAWSALSTDTQYF. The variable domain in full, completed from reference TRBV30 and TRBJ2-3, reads SQTIHQWPATLVQPVGSPLSLECTVEGTSNPNLYWYRQAAGRGLQLLFYSVGIGQISSEVPQNLSASRPQDRQFILSSKKLLLSDSGFYLCAWSALSTDTQYFGPGTRLTVL.

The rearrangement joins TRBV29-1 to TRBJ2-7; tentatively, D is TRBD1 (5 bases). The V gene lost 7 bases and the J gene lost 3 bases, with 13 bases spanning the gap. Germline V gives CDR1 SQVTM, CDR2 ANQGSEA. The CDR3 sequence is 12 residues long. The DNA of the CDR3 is TGCAGCGCCCGGACACCCCGCTACGAGCAGTACTTC. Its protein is CSARTPRYEQYF.

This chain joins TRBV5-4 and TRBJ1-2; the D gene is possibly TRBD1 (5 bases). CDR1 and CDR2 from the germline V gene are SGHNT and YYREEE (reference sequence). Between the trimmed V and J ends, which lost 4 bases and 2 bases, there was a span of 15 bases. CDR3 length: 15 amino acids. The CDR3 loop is CASSPDRNRNYGYTF. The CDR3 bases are TGTGCCAGCAGCCCTGACAGAAACAGGAACTATGGCTACACCTTC.

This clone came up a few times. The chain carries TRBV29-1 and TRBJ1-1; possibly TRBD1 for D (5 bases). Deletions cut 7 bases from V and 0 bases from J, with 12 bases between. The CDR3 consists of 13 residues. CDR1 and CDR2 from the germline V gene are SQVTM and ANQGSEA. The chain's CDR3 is CSEVTVLNTEAFF. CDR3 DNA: TGCAGCGAGGTGACAGTATTGAACACTGAAGCTTTCTTT.